The 12 T cell receptor beta chains below were found in one sample sequenced in a study of OX40 agonist ivuxolimab in advanced cancers. Data came from immunoSEQ multiplex PCR; TCRdb stores just in-frame clones and leaves some out. Altogether 35,000 to 50,000 clones are present, 85% to 90% being singletons, with the ten largest covering 21%. Source: CD4+ or CD8+ T cells sorted from blood, taken in a trial of the OX40 agonist ivuxolimab. The receptors shown here come from an adult with an advanced solid tumor such as melanoma, head and neck, liver or kidney cancer.

This clone was counted a few times. V is TRBV11-2 and J is TRBJ2-3, with TRBD1 matching 9 bases. CDR3 length: 15 residues. CDR1 and CDR2 (germline): SGHAT, FQNNGV. After removal of 3 bases from V and 2 bases from J, the junction contained 3 bases not matched to a gene. The CDR3 sequence: CASSFGTGFTDTQYF. The CDR3 coding sequence is TGTGCCAGCAGCTTCGGGACAGGGTTCACAGATACGCAGTATTTT.

The genes are TRBV4-2 and TRBJ1-2, with TRBD1 identical over 8 bases. There are 16 residues in the CDR3. The ends lost 4 bases at V and 4 bases at J; junction bases unmatched: 11. Germline V gives CDR1 LGHNA, CDR2 YNFKEQ. The CDR3 region is CASSRMGQAIAYGYTF. Written as DNA, the CDR3 is TGTGCCAGCAGCCGAATGGGACAGGCGATCGCCTATGGCTACACCTTC.

The V gene is TRBV9, the J gene TRBJ2-3, with 9 positions matching TRBD2. The CDR3 is made up of 14 amino acids. V shed 4 bases and J 5 bases; nucleotides not matched to a gene: 5. From germline, CDR1 is SGDLS and CDR2 YYNGEE. The CDR3, as DNA: TGTGCCAGCAGCAAGAGCGGGGGGTTAGATACGCAGTATTTT. This translates into CASSKSGGLDTQYF.

J is TRBJ1-6 and V is TRBV5-4, with D possibly being TRBD1 (6 bases). Germline V gene data show CDR1 as SGHNT and CDR2 as YYREEE (reference sequence). The CDR3 runs to 12 residues. Trimming took off 6 bases at V and 7 bases at J, with 8 bases between the two ends. Here the CDR3 reads CASNRDNSPLHF. The CDR3 DNA sequence: TGTGCCAGCAACAGGGACAATTCACCCCTCCACTTT.

This chain uses TRBV18 with TRBJ1-1; D is uncertain. The CDR3 has 12 amino acids. CDR1 is KGHSH and CDR2 is LQKENI in the germline V gene. V lost 3 bases to trimming and J lost 2 bases, with 4 bases between them. The CDR3 DNA is TGTGCCAGCTCACCGCAAAACACTGAAGCTTTCTTT. Residues: CASSPQNTEAFF.

The chain joins TRBV5-4 to TRBJ2-7; TRBD1 is a possible D gene (6 bases). The CDR3 is 13 amino acids. Between the trimmed V and J ends, which lost 3 bases and 3 bases, there was a span of 10 bases. CDR1 is SGHNT, CDR2 YYREEE, per germline (reference sequence). CDR3 amino acids: CASSWDKNYEQYF. The CDR3 DNA is TGTGCCAGCAGCTGGGACAAAAACTACGAGCAGTACTTC.

This clone was seen a few times. This sequence joins TRBV4-3 and TRBJ2-3; D may be TRBD1 (5 bases). Germline lookup yields CDR1 LGHNA and CDR2 YSLEER. The CDR3 consists of 15 residues. V lost 0 bases, J lost 4 bases, and 11 bases lay in between. DNA for the CDR3: TGCGCCAGCAGCCAAGATGACAGTTGGGCAGATACGCAGTATTTT. Translation: CASSQDDSWADTQYF.

Remarks on this clone: At one boundary the junction diverges from the germline segment, which might be a read error. The genes are TRBV5-1 and TRBJ2-3; possibly TRBD1 or TRBD2 for D (5 bases each). CDR3 size: 14 residues. The germline V gene encodes CDR1 SGHRS and CDR2 YFSETQ. CDR3 protein: CAGSLGQGADTQYF. The CDR3 coding sequence is TGCGCCGGCAGCTTGGGGCAGGGAGCAGATACGCAGTATTTT.

The V gene is TRBV5-1, the J gene TRBJ1-1, with a possible D match to TRBD1 (6 bases). Germline lookup yields CDR1 SGHRS and CDR2 YFSETQ. Trimming took off 6 bases at V and 2 bases at J, with 14 bases between the two ends. The CDR3 is made up of 14 amino acids. CDR3 protein: CASNARGGNTEAFF. As DNA, the CDR3 is TGCGCCAGCAACGCCAGGGGTGGAAACACTGAAGCTTTCTTT.

This chain links TRBV9 with TRBJ2-5; no firm D call. The CDR3 is 14 amino acids. The V end lost 3 bases, the J end lost 3 bases, and 12 bases lay between the germline ends. Germline loops: CDR1 SGDLS, CDR2 YYNGEE. Here the CDR3 reads CASSEGQDEETQYF. DNA of the CDR3: TGTGCCAGCAGCGAGGGCCAAGACGAAGAGACCCAGTACTTC.

This clone was counted ten times or more. Other DNA sequences in the same sample also yield this CDR3. The rearrangement uses TRBV27 and TRBJ1-5; possibly TRBD1 for D (6 bases). This CDR3 contains 15 residues. The V end was cut by 5 bases, the J end by 3 bases, with 14 bases between. Germline values: CDR1 MNHEY, CDR2 SMNVEV (reference sequence). CDR3 region: CASSPGTTNNQPQHF. The CDR3 DNA sequence: TGTGCCAGCAGTCCTGGGACAACCAACAATCAGCCCCAGCATTTT.

The chain employs TRBV9 and TRBJ1-2, with TRBD1 identical over 11 bases. CDR1 and CDR2 (germline): SGDLS, YYNGEE. V trimming: 4 bases; J trimming: 0 bases; junction bases outside the gene matches: 11. The length of the CDR3 is 18 residues. As DNA, the CDR3 is TGTGCCAGCAGCATTTCAGGGACAGGGGGATCTACTAACTATGGCTACACCTTC. It encodes CASSISGTGGSTNYGYTF.